These 8 T cell receptor beta chains originate from one sample sequenced in a study of blood T cells in healthy people across ages. For the second PCR, which ran for about 6 to 11 cycles, a sample-barcoded 5' primer and a J-beta primer mix were used. Using its own MiXCR run on the 5' RACE reads, TCRdb lists one record per CDR3 protein. The data hold hundreds of thousands of distinct CDR3 sequences, with 58% observed a single time. Sample: blood. The receptors were gathered from a man aged 55-75 years in good health.

The V gene is TRBV5-1, the J gene TRBJ1-1; 10 nucleotides line up with TRBD1. V trimming: 4 bases; J trimming: 7 bases; junction bases outside the gene matches: 7. In germline, CDR1 is SGHRS, CDR2 YFSETQ. CDR3 size: 14 residues. CDR3 bases: TGCGCCAGCAGCCCTCGGACAGGGGGTGATGAAGCTTTCTTT. Residues: CASSPRTGGDEAFF.

This clonotype appeared a single time. In this CDR3 the conserved last residue, phenylalanine or tryptophan, is missing, so a read error is likely. The DNA is left out, because the CDR3 cannot be placed on it with certainty; the CDR3 is given as TCRdb lists it. The J gene is TRBJ2-5, the V gene TRBV4-2. Germline V lookup: CDR1 LGHNA, CDR2 YNFKEQ. The CDR3 is 8 residues long, counting both termini. This CDR3 reads CASSQDRV.

V and J are TRBV12-3 or TRBV12-4 and TRBJ1-2; a possible D gene is TRBD1 (6 bases). The CDR3 extends over 13 amino acids. V lost 6 bases to trimming and J lost 5 bases, with 13 bases between them. The CDR3 DNA is TGTGCCAGCAGACGGACAGTGAATTATGGCTACACCTTC. Translation: CASRRTVNYGYTF.

The chain couples TRBV7-9 to TRBJ2-2; tentative D call: TRBD2 (6 bases). Germline CDR1 reads SEHNR; CDR2 reads FQNEAQ (reference sequence). The ends were cut back, 5 bases at V and 4 bases at J, with 8 bases in the middle. CDR3 length equals 13 residues. The CDR3 DNA follows: TGTGCCAGCAGCGGAGGGGTCACCGGGGAGCTGTTTTTT. Translation: CASSGGVTGELFF.

The gene calls are TRBV29-1 and TRBJ2-3; the D gene could be TRBD1 or TRBD2 (5 bases each). The CDR3 is 13 amino acids. CDR1 and CDR2 from the germline V gene are SQVTM and ANQGSEA. Between the trimmed V and J ends, which lost 0 bases and 1 base, there was a span of 5 bases. CDR3 sequence: CSVEEGGTDTQYF. The CDR3 DNA reads as TGCAGCGTTGAAGAGGGGGGCACAGATACGCAGTATTTT.

This chain links TRBV29-1 with TRBJ2-5; D uncertain. The V gene's germline CDR1 is SQVTM and CDR2 ANQGSEA. V lost 3 bases and J lost 2, with 7 bases in between. The length of the CDR3 is 12 residues. The CDR3 region is CSVDRLQETQYF. The CDR3 nucleotides read TGCAGCGTTGATCGGCTACAAGAGACCCAGTACTTC.

This clonotype was counted only a few times. The genes are TRBV11-2 and TRBJ2-5; D unclear. CDR3 length: 14 residues. The germline V gene encodes CDR1 SGHAT and CDR2 FQNNGV. V was trimmed by 4 bases and J by 4 bases, leaving 13 bases between them. CDR3 in amino acids: CASSSDGFRETQYF. CDR3 bases: TGTGCCAGCAGCTCCGATGGATTTCGAGAGACCCAGTACTTC.

The chain uses TRBV18 and TRBJ2-5; D call uncertain. The CDR3 length is 14 residues. Per germline, CDR1 KGHSH and CDR2 LQKENI. V lost 0 bases and J 1 base, leaving 6 bases between the germline ends. In nucleotides, the CDR3 is TGTGCCAGCTCACCACCGAAGCCCCAAGAGACCCAGTACTTC. Protein product: CASSPPKPQETQYF. The variable domain in full, completed from reference TRBV18 and TRBJ2-5, reads NAGVMQNPRHLVRRRGQEARLRCSPMKGHSHVYWYRQLPEEGLKFMVYLQKENIIDESGMPKERFSAEFPKEGPSILRIQQVVRGDSAAYFCASSPPKPQETQYFGPGTRLLVL.